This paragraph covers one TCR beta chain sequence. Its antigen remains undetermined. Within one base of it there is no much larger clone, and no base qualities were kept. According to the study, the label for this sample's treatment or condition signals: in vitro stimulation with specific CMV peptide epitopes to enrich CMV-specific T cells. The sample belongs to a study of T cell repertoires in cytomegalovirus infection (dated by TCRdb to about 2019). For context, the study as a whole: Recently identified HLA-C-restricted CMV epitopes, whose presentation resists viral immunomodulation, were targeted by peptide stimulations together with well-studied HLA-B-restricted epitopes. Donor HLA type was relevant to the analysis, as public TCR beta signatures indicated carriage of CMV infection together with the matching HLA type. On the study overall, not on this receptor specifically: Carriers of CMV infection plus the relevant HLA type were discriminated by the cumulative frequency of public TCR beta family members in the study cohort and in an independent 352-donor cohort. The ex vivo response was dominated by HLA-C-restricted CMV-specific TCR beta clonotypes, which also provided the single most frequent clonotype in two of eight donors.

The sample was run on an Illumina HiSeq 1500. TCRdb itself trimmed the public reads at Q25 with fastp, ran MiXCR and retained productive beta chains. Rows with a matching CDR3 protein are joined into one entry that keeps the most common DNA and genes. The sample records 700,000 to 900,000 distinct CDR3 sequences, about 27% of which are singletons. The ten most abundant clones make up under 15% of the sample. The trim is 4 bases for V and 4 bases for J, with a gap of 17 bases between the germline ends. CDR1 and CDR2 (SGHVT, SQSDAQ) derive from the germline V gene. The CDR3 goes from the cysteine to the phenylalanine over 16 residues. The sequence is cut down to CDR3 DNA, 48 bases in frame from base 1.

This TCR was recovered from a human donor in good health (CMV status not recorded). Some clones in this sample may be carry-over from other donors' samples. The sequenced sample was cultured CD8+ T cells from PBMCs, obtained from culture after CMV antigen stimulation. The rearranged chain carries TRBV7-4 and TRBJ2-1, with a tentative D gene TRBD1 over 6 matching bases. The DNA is TGTGCCAGCAGCTCGAATCCGGGACAAAGTTACAATGAGCAGTTCTTC. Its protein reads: CASSSNPGQSYNEQFF.